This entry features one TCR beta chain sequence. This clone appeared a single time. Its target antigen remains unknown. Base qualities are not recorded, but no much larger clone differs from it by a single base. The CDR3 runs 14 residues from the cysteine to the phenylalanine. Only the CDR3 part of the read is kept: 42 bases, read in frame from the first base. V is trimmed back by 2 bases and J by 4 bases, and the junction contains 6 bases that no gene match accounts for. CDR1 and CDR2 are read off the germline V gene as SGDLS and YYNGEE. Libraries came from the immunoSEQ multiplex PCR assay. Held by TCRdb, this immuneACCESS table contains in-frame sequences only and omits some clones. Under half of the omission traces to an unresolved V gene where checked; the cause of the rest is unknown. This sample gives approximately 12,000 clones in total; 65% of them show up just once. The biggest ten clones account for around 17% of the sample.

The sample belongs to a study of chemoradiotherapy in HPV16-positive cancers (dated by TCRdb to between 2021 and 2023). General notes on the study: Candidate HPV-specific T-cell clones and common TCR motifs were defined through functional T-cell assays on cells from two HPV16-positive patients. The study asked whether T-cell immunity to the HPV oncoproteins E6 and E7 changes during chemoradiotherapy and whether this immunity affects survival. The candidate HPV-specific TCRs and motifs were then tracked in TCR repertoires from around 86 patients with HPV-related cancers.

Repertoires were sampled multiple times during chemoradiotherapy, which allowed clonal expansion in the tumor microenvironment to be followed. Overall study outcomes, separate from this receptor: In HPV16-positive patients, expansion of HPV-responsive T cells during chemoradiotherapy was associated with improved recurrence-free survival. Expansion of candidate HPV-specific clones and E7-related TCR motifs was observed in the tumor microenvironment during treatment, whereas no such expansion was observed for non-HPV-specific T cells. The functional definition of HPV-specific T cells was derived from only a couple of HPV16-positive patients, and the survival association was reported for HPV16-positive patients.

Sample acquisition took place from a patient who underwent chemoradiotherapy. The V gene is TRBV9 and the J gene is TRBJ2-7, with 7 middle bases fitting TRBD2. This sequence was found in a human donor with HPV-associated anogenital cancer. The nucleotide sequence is TGTGCCAGCAGCGTCGGTTGGGAGGGTTACGAGCAGTACTTC. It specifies CASSVGWEGYEQYF.